A single sample is the source of the 11 T cell receptor beta chains below, sequenced in a study of neoadjuvant nivolumab and ipilimumab in lung cancer. Produced via immunoSEQ multiplex PCR; TCRdb's table is partial and in-frame only. The data hold about 27,000 clones, with 76% observed a single time. The sequenced sample was tumor tissue, obtained after neoadjuvant nivolumab, alone or with ipilimumab, at or shortly before surgery. The source of these receptors is an adult with non-small cell lung cancer.

The chain has TRBV7-2 and TRBJ1-2, with a weak D call TRBD1 (5 bases). V was shortened by 4 bases and J by 3 bases, with 9 bases between the two germline ends. Germline V gene data show CDR1 as SGHTA and CDR2 as FQGNSA. There are 13 residues in the CDR3. The CDR3 bases are TGTGCCAGCAGCTGGGACGGATACTATGGCTACACCTTC. Protein: CASSWDGYYGYTF.

Only one count was recorded for this clone. The chain has TRBV4-1 and TRBJ2-1; possibly TRBD1 or TRBD2 for D (5 bases each). The germline CDR1 and CDR2 sequences are MGHRA and YSYEKL. CDR3 length: 15 amino acids. Between the trimmed V and J ends, which lost 7 bases and 5 bases, there was a span of 18 bases. DNA for the CDR3: TGCGCCAGCACCCTAACCGGGACGGCGAACAATGAGCAGTTCTTC. Translating gives CASTLTGTANNEQFF.

J is TRBJ1-2 and V is TRBV5-6; no reliable D call. Germline CDR1 reads SGHDT; CDR2 reads YYEEEE. The CDR3 has 13 residues. Trimming took 1 base from V and 6 from J, leaving 10 bases between them. CDR3 amino acids: CASSLPRTDGYTF. In nucleotides, the CDR3 is TGTGCCAGCAGCTTGCCAAGGACGGATGGCTACACCTTC.

This clone was detected only a few times. J is TRBJ2-7 and V is TRBV9; D is possibly TRBD2 (7 bases). Trimming removed 3 bases at V and 0 bases at J, with 13 bases between. Per germline, CDR1 SGDLS and CDR2 YYNGEE. This CDR3 is 15 amino acids long. Here the CDR3 reads CASSGGGPSSYEQYF. The DNA of the CDR3 is TGTGCCAGCAGCGGGGGGGGGCCCAGCTCCTACGAGCAGTACTTC.

The V and J genes are TRBV5-5 and TRBJ1-2, with D unresolved. The germline gives CDR1 SGHKS, CDR2 YYEKEE (reference sequence). CDR3 length: 14 residues. V lost 2 bases and J lost 1, with 9 bases in between. The CDR3 nucleotides read TGTGCCAGCAGCTTACCAGGACTTAACTATGGCTACACCTTC. It encodes CASSLPGLNYGYTF.

The CDR3 nucleotides are TGTGCCAGCAGCCTAGGACAGCTGAACACTGAAGCTTTCTTT. Its protein product is CASSLGQLNTEAFF. The chain carries TRBV7-8 and TRBJ1-1, with a weak D call TRBD1 (6 bases). Germline CDR1 SGHVS, CDR2 FQNEAQ. This CDR3 contains 14 residues. V gave up 5 bases and J gave up 0 bases, with 10 bases separating them.

The rearrangement uses TRBV6-1 and TRBJ2-7; 7 bases match TRBD2. The V and J ends lost 6 bases and 6 bases, in that order; junction bases with no gene match: 14. Per germline, CDR1 MNHNS and CDR2 SASEGT. The CDR3 consists of 15 residues. CDR3 sequence: CASRGTGGYTFEQYF. The CDR3 DNA is TGTGCCAGCAGAGGAACGGGGGGATACACGTTCGAGCAGTACTTC.

This clone has only a few counts. The rearrangement uses TRBV19 and TRBJ2-2; D is unclear. Per germline, CDR1 LNHDA and CDR2 SQIVND (reference sequence). The CDR3 extends over 12 amino acids. V was pared by 2 bases and J by 6 bases, with 4 bases between. The CDR3 DNA reads as TGTGCCAGTAGTATATCACCCGGGGAGCTGTTTTTT. Residues: CASSISPGELFF.

The genes are TRBV25-1 and TRBJ2-7; D perhaps matches TRBD2 (6 bases). The CDR3 runs 13 residues. Germline CDR1 is MGHDK and CDR2 is SYGVNS. Trimming cost V 2 bases and J 2 bases, with 7 bases left between them. CDR3 DNA sequence: TGTGCCAGCAGTGAAGGGACTGCCTACGAGCAGTACTTC. Translating gives CASSEGTAYEQYF.

V gene TRBV29-1 combines with J gene TRBJ2-5, with a tentative D call TRBD2 (7 bases). The CDR3 totals 12 residues. The germline V gene encodes CDR1 SQVTM and CDR2 ANQGSEA. Trimming removed 2 bases from V and 5 bases from J, with 9 bases in between. CDR3 loop: CSVEKGGETQYF. The CDR3 coding sequence is TGCAGCGTTGAAAAGGGGGGGGAGACCCAGTACTTC.

This clone was seen more than once but under ten times. The J gene is TRBJ1-1, the V gene TRBV5-1; the D is unclear. This CDR3 contains 13 residues. Trimming took 0 bases from V and 1 from J, leaving 4 bases between them. The germline gives CDR1 SGHRS, CDR2 YFSETQ. The CDR3 region is CASSLVTNTEAFF. The CDR3 region has the DNA TGCGCCAGCAGCTTGGTCACGAACACTGAAGCTTTCTTT. Full variable domain (remainder filled in from reference TRBV5-1 and TRBJ1-1): KAGVTQTPRYLIKTRGQQVTLSCSPISGHRSVSWYQQTPGQGLQFLFEYFSETQRNKGNFPGRFSGRQFSNSRSEMNVSTLELGDSALYLCASSLVTNTEAFFGQGTRLTVV.